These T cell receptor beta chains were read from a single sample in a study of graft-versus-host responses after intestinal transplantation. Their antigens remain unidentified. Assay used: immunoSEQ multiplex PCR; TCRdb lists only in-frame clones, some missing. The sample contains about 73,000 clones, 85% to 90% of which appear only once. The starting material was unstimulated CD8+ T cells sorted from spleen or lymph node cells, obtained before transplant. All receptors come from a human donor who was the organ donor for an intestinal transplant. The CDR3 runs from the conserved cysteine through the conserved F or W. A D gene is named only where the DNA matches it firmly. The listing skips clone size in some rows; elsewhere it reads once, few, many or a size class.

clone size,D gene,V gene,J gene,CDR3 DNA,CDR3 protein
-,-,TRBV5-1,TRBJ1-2,TGCGCCAGCAGAAAGATAGGCGGACTTGGTGGATATGGCTACACCTTC,CASRKIGGLGGYGYTF
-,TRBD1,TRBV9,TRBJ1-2,TGTGCCAGCAGCGGTACGCCGGGACAGAGGAACGACTACACCTTC,CASSGTPGQRNDYTF
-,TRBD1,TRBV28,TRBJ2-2,TGTGCCAGCAGTGCCGGGACAGGGATCGTGGAGGAGCTGTTTTTT,CASSAGTGIVEELFF
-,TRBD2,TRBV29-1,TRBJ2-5,TGCAGCGTGATGACTAGCGGGGAAGAGACCCAGTACTTC,CSVMTSGEETQYF
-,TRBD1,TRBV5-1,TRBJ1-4,TGCGCCAGCAGCCTAATGGGACAGCCTAATGAAAAACTGTTTTTT,CASSLMGQPNEKLFF
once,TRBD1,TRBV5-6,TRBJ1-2,TGTGCCAGCAGCATTGACGCATCCGGGACAGCGAACACCTTC,CASSIDASGTANTF
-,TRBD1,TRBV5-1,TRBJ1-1,TGCGCCAGCAGTCCGTCAGGGGGCGAGAGTACTGAAGCTTTCTTT,CASSPSGGESTEAFF
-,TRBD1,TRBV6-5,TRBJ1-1,TGTGCCAGCAGCACAGGGGCGGCTGAAGCTTTCTTT,CASSTGAAEAFF
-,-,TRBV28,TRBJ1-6,TGTGCCAGCAGTTTACAAGGGGGTTCCTATAATTCACCCCTCCACTTT,CASSLQGGSYNSPLHF
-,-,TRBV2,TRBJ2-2,TGTGCCAGCTCGGGGGGCGAACTAGCGATGAGAACCGGGGAGCTGTTTTTT,CASSGGELAMRTGELFF
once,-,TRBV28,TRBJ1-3,TGTGCCAGCAGGCGGGACTTCTCTGGAAACACCATATATTTT,CASRRDFSGNTIYF
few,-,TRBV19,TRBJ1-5,TGTGCCAGTAGTATCGGGAATCAGCCCCAGCATTTT,CASSIGNQPQHF
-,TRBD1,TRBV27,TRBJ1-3,TGTGCCAGCAGCCCAGGGGGCAGTGGAAACACCATATATTTT,CASSPGGSGNTIYF
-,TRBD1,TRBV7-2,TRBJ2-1,TGTGCCAGCAGCCACGGCCGGGACAGGTCGACCAATGAGCAGTTCTTC,CASSHGRDRSTNEQFF
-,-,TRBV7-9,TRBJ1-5,TGTGCCAGCAGCCAAGCCCACGTGAAGGCGGATCAGCCCCAGCATTTT,CASSQAHVKADQPQHF
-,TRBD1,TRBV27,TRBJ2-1,TGTGCCAGCAGTTTCGGGACAGGGGGCAATGAGCAGTTCTTC,CASSFGTGGNEQFF
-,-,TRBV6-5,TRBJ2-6,TGTGCCAGCAGTTACTCGCTAAGTTATGGGGCCAACGTCCTGACTTTC,CASSYSLSYGANVLTF
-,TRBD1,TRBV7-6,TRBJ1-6,TGTGCCAGCAGCTTAGACTCGGGACAGAATTATTCACCCCTCCACTTT,CASSLDSGQNYSPLHF
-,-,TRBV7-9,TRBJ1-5,TGTGCCAGCAGCCCCGGCGCTCGGGGCAATCAGCCCCAGCATTTT,CASSPGARGNQPQHF
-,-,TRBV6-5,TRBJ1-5,TGTGCCAGCAGTCCCCGGGGGGGTCGAGAACGGCCCCAGCATTTT,CASSPRGGRERPQHF
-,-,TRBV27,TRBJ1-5,TGTGCCAGCAGTGACCCGGAGGGGAATCAGCCCCAGCATTTT,CASSDPEGNQPQHF
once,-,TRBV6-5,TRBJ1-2,TGTGCCAGCAGTTACTCGATCGGGGAATCGCAGGGCTACACCTTC,CASSYSIGESQGYTF
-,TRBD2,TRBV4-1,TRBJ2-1,TGCGCCAGCAGCCTTCTAAACCCACTAGCGGGGGAAAAGCAGTTCTTC,CASSLLNPLAGEKQFF
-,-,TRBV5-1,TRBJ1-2,TGCGCCAGCAGACGTCGGCAGCGATTTGAGGGCTACACCTTC,CASRRRQRFEGYTF
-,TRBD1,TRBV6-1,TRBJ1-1,TGTGCCAGCAGTGAAGAAGGGGGCAGGAACACTGAAGCTTTCTTT,CASSEEGGRNTEAFF
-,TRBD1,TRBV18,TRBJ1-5,TGTGCCAGCTCACCAAAGGGGGCCGGTCAGCCCCAGCATTTT,CASSPKGAGQPQHF
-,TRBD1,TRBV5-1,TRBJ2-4,TGCGCCAGCAGCCACAGGGGGGCGAACATTCAGTACTTC,CASSHRGANIQYF
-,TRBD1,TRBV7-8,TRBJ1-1,TGTGCCAGCAGCAAATACCTAGACAGGGTATCTGAAGCTTTCTTT,CASSKYLDRVSEAFF
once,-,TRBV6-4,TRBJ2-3,TGTGCCAGCAGTGACGGGGGGGCTAGCACAGATACGCAGTATTTT,CASSDGGASTDTQYF
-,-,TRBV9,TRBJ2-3,TGTGCCAGCAGCGTAGCGGGACTTACCACAGATACGCAGTATTTT,CASSVAGLTTDTQYF
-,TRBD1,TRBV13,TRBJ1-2,TGTGCCAGCAGCTCCCGGGACAGGGGAGATAACTATGGCTACACCTTC,CASSSRDRGDNYGYTF
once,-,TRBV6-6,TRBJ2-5,TGTGCCAGCAGCAGTCCCCTTACGTATCTTGGGACCCAGTACTTC,CASSSPLTYLGTQYF
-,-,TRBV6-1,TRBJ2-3,TGTGCCAGCAGTGAATGGGCGCCCGCAGATACGCAGTATTTT,CASSEWAPADTQYF
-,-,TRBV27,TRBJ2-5,TGTGCCAGCAGTTCAGGGGCCCGAATTGCGGAGACCCAGTACTTC,CASSSGARIAETQYF
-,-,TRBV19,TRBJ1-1,TGTGCCAGTAGTATGACTGGTCCCCCCACTGAAGCTTTCTTT,CASSMTGPPTEAFF
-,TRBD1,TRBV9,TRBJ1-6,TGTGCCAGCAGCGAGGGGGACAGCAATTCACCCCTCCACTTT,CASSEGDSNSPLHF
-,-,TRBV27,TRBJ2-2,TGTGCCAGCAGTCCCATCCGAGTAACCGGGGAGCTGTTTTTT,CASSPIRVTGELFF
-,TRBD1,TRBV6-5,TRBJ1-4,TGTGCCAGCAGCCCGGGACAGGGGGCACTGTTTTTT,CASSPGQGALFF
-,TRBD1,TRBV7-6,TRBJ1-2,TGTGCCAGCAGCTTAGCTCCGGGACAGGGAAACTATGGCTACACCTTC,CASSLAPGQGNYGYTF
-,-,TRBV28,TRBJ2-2,TGTGCCAGCAGAGAGGGGAACACCGGGGAGCTGTTTTTT,CASREGNTGELFF
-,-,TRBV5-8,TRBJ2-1,TGTGCCAGCAGCCACGACAGTGCCCATACGAATGAGCAGTTCTTC,CASSHDSAHTNEQFF
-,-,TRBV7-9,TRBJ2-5,TGTGCCAGCAGCCAGGACCAAGAGACCCAGTACTTC,CASSQDQETQYF
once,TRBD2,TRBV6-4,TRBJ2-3,TGTGCCAGCAGCAACGTAGCGGGGGGTAGAGATACGCAGTATTTT,CASSNVAGGRDTQYF
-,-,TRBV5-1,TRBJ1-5,TGCGCCAGCAGCCGGAAACGGGGTTATAGCAATCAGCCCCAGCATTTT,CASSRKRGYSNQPQHF
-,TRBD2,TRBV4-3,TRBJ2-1,TGCGCCAGCAGCCACATAGCGGGGGGGCCCTACAATGAGCAGTTCTTC,CASSHIAGGPYNEQFF
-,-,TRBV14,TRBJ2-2,TGTGCCAGCAGCCAAGGGGCCGATAGCACCGGGGAGCTGTTTTTT,CASSQGADSTGELFF
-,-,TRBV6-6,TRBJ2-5,TGTGCCAGCAGTTCAGGGGAAGAGACCCAGTACTTC,CASSSGEETQYF
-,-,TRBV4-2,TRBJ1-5,TGTGCCAGCAGCCAAGTCGTAGGCGCCCTAAGCGCGGATCAGCATTTT,CASSQVVGALSADQHF
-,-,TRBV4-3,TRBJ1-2,TGCGCCAGCAGCCAAGATCAGGGGCAGGACTTATATGGCTACACCTTC,CASSQDQGQDLYGYTF
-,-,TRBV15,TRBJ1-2,TGTGCCACCAGCAGAGATTTAGGGGACACTAGTTACCATGGCTACACCTTC,CATSRDLGDTSYHGYTF
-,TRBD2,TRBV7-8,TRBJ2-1,TGTGCCAGCAGCGCCGGACTAGCCGCCTACAATGAGCAGTTCTTC,CASSAGLAAYNEQFF
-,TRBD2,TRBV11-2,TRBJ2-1,TGTGCCAGCACCCTCGTACCGGCTGGCGGGGGAAACAATGAGCAGTTCTTC,CASTLVPAGGGNNEQFF
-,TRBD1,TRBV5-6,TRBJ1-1,TGTGCCAGCAGCTTGGGAGGACAGGTCAACACTGAAGCTTTCTTT,CASSLGGQVNTEAFF
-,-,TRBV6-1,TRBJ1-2,TGTGCCAGCAGTGTCCTCGGGAGCGGGAACTTCTACACCTTC,CASSVLGSGNFYTF
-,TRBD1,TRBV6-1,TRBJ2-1,TGTGCCAGCAGTGACCTACCGGGACAGGGGAGAGATGAGCAGTTCTTC,CASSDLPGQGRDEQFF
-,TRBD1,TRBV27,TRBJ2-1,TGTGCCAGCAGTTCACCCCGAACAGGGGGCGTAGGCAATGAGCAGTTCTTC,CASSSPRTGGVGNEQFF
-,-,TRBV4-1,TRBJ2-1,TGCGCCAGCAGCCAAGCCCTTAACAATGAGCAGTTCTTC,CASSQALNNEQFF
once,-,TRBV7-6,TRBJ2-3,TGTGCCAGCAGCGGTACAACCAGGGGCACAGATACGCAGTATTTT,CASSGTTRGTDTQYF
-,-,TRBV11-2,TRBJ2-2,TGTGCCAGCAGCTTACGTCTGAGCCGGGGGACGAACACCGGGGAGCTGTTTTTT,CASSLRLSRGTNTGELFF
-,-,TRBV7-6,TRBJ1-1,TGTGCCAGCAGCCCAGTGACTGGGAACACTGAAGCTTTCTTT,CASSPVTGNTEAFF